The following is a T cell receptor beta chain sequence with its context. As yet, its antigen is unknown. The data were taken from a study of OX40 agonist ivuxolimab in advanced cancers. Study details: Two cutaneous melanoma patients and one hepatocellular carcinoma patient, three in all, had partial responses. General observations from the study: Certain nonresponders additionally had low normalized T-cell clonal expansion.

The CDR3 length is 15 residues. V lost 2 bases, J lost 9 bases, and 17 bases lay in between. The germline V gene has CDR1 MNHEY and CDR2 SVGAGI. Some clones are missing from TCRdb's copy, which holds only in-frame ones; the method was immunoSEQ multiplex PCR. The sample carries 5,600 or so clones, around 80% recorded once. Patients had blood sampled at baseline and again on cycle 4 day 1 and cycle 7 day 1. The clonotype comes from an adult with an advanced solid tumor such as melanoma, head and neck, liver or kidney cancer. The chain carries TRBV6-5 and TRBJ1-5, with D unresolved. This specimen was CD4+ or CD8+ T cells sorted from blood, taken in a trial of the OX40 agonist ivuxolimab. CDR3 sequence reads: CASSYTQAGNWPQHF. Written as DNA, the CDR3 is TGTGCCAGCAGTTACACTCAGGCGGGTAATTGGCCCCAGCATTTT.